A single sample is the source of the 10 T cell receptor beta chains below, sequenced in a study of PD-L1 blockade in urothelial cancer. Using immunoSEQ multiplex PCR, the repertoire was profiled, and TCRdb retains in-frame clones only, with some absent. The sample holds 80,000 to 130,000 clones, approximately 90% seen once. The specimen was PBMCs, collected around atezolizumab (anti-PD-L1) treatment. All receptors come from an elderly woman with urothelial cancer.

The CDR3 DNA reads as TGTGCCAGCAGTCCGGGGGGGGGCGGCACTGAAGCTTTCTTT. As protein: CASSPGGGGTEAFF. The chain joins TRBV25-1 to TRBJ1-1; D is perhaps TRBD1 (6 bases). The V gene's germline CDR1 is MGHDK and CDR2 SYGVNS. V gave up 5 bases and J gave up 4 bases, with 14 bases separating them. This CDR3 region has 14 residues.

The genes are TRBV7-7 and TRBJ2-3, with D uncertain. This CDR3 region has 14 residues. Germline V gene data show CDR1 as SSHAT and CDR2 as FNYEAQ (reference sequence). Trimming cost V 3 bases and J 0 bases, with 7 bases left between them. CDR3 residues: CASSFGRSTDTQYF. DNA of the CDR3: TGTGCCAGCAGCTTCGGCAGGAGCACAGATACGCAGTATTTT.

This clone has a handful of counts. This chain uses TRBV25-1 with TRBJ2-3, with 7 bases lining up with TRBD1. CDR1 and CDR2 from the germline V gene are MGHDK and SYGVNS. The CDR3 length is 13 residues. Unmatched junction bases numbered 4, after V lost 4 bases and J lost 6 bases. The CDR3 here is CASSVQGIDTQYF. CDR3 coding DNA: TGTGCCAGCAGTGTACAGGGGATCGATACGCAGTATTTT. The variable domain in full, completed from reference TRBV25-1 and TRBJ2-3, reads EADIYQTPRYLVIGTGKKITLECSQTMGHDKMYWYQQDPGMELHLIHYSYGVNSTEKGDLSSESTVSRIRTEHFPLTLESARPSHTSQYLCASSVQGIDTQYFGPGTRLTVL.

Here the CDR3 reads CASGTGTSGAYNEQFF. The DNA of the CDR3 is TGCGCCAGCGGAACCGGGACTAGCGGCGCCTACAATGAGCAGTTCTTC. V gene TRBV5-1 combines with J gene TRBJ2-1; TRBD2 agrees at 11 bases. CDR3 length: 16 residues. Germline CDR1 reads SGHRS; CDR2 reads YFSETQ. V shed 7 bases and J 2 bases; nucleotides not matched to a gene: 8. Complete variable domain (other parts from reference TRBV5-1 and TRBJ2-1): KAGVTQTPRYLIKTRGQQVTLSCSPISGHRSVSWYQQTPGQGLQFLFEYFSETQRNKGNFPGRFSGRQFSNSRSEMNVSTLELGDSALYLCASGTGTSGAYNEQFFGPGTRLTVL.

The chain couples TRBV10-2 to TRBJ2-2; 8 nucleotides line up with TRBD2. V dropped 5 bases and J dropped 6; count of bases not matched to a gene: 5. The CDR3 covers 14 residues. CDR1 and CDR2 (germline): WSHSY, SAAADI. The CDR3 spells CASSPGTRAGELFF. Written as DNA, the CDR3 is TGCGCCAGCAGTCCCGGGACTAGGGCCGGGGAGCTGTTTTTT.

The chain employs TRBV5-1 and TRBJ1-2, with D possibly TRBD1 on 6 matching bases. Germline V gene data show CDR1 as SGHRS and CDR2 as YFSETQ. The CDR3 length is 13 residues. The V end was cut by 4 bases, the J end by 3 bases, with 10 bases between. CDR3 coding DNA: TGCGCCAGCAGCCAACAGGGAGACTATGGCTACACCTTC. Protein: CASSQQGDYGYTF.

The V call is TRBV18, the J call TRBJ1-2; 7 bases map to TRBD1. CDR3 length: 15 amino acids. From germline, CDR1 is KGHSH and CDR2 LQKENI. The junction had 13 bases not matched to a gene; V was cut back by 4 bases and J by 8 bases. Here the CDR3 DNA reads TGTGCCAGCTCACGAGCGACAGGGCTTTTTGGAGGCTACACCTTC. Amino acid sequence: CASSRATGLFGGYTF.

The V gene is TRBV11-2, the J gene TRBJ2-1; 7 bases are shared with TRBD2. V trimming: 3 bases; J trimming: 8 bases; junction bases outside the gene matches: 10. Germline CDR1 reads SGHAT; CDR2 reads FQNNGV. This CDR3 spans 15 amino acids. In DNA form, the CDR3 reads TGTGCCAGCAGCTTCTCTAGCGGACCTCAATATGAGCAGTTCTTC. Its protein is CASSFSSGPQYEQFF.

This chain uses TRBV4-1 with TRBJ1-2; D is possibly TRBD1 (5 bases). The length of the CDR3 is 15 residues. Germline V CDR1 and CDR2: MGHRA, YSYEKL. Between the trimmed V and J ends, which lost 3 bases and 7 bases, there was a span of 18 bases. The CDR3 spells CASSQTLPGGGGYTF. CDR3 coding DNA: TGCGCCAGCAGCCAGACTTTGCCTGGGGGGGGTGGCTACACCTTC.

V usage is TRBV29-1 and J usage is TRBJ2-7; tentative D call: TRBD1 (7 bases). The V and J ends lost 0 bases and 6 bases respectively, with 12 bases between them. Germline CDR1 SQVTM, CDR2 ANQGSEA. This CDR3 contains 13 residues. CDR3 protein: CSVEEYQGGEQYF. CDR3 nucleotides: TGCAGCGTTGAAGAGTACCAGGGGGGCGAGCAGTACTTC.